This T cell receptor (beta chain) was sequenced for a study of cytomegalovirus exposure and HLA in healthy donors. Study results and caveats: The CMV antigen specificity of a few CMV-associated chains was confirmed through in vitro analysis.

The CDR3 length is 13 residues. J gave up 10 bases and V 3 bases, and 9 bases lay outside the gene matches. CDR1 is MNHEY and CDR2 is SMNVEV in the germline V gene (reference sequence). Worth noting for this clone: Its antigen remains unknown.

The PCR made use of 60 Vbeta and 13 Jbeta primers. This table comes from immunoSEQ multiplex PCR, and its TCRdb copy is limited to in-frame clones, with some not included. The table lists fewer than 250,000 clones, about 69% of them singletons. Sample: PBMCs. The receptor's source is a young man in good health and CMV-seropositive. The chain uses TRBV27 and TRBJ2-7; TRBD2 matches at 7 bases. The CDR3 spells CASSFSRAGVQYF. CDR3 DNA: TGTGCCAGCAGTTTCTCTCGGGCGGGAGTTCAGTACTTC.